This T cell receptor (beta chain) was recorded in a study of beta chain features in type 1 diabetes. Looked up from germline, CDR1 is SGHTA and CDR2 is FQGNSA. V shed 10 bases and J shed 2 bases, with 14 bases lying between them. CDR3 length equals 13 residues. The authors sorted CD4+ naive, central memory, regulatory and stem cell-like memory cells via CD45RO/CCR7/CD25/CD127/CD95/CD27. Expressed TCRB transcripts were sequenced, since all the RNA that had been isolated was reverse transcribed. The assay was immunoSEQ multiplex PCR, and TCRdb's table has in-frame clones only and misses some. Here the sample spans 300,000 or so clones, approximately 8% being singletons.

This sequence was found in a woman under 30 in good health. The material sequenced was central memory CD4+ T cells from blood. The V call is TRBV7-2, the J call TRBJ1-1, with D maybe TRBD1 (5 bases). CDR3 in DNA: TGTGCCACCAAGGCAGGGCAAAACACTGAAGCTTTCTTT. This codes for CATKAGQNTEAFF.